This T cell receptor beta chain is from a study of blood T cell repertoires in COVID-19. In the study overall: The analysed material was cDNA or gDNA that came from T cells, B-cell-depleted T cells, or PBMCs.

Per the germline V gene, CDR1 is SGHNT and CDR2 is YYREEE (reference sequence). Trimming pared 4 bases from V and 12 bases from J, leaving 19 bases between. CDR3 length: 13 residues. How the authors handled the data: Reference gene primer amplification in the assay estimated nucleated cell counts. Produced via immunoSEQ multiplex PCR; TCRdb's table is partial and in-frame only. V and J calls and clone size are as listed in that table; D and trimming were resolved from the DNA. The table includes 300,000 to 350,000 clones, roughly 89% detected once. The clonotype originates from a woman in her 40s with COVID-19, enrolled during active disease. The genes are TRBV5-4 and TRBJ2-5; tentative D call: TRBD2 (6 bases). The sequenced sample was peripheral blood. This chain's CDR3 is CASSPGTPTGKYF. The CDR3 DNA follows: TGTGCCAGCAGCCCCGGGACTCCTACCGGGAAGTACTTC.